This T cell receptor beta chain was found in a study of CD8 T cells in Susac syndrome (dated by TCRdb to the late 2010s). As for the study more broadly: Of the Susac syndrome patients who were sequenced, 8 or 9 were in clinical remission while six had clinically active disease. Whether CD8+ T cell activation and differentiation in Susac syndrome was antigen driven was tested using repertoire sequencing. Susac syndrome patients were therapy-naive, on corticosteroids (some also receiving IVIg), or on IVIg alone at blood withdrawal. The study compared CD8+ T cell repertoire clonality among 12 healthy donors, around 14 Susac syndrome patients and approximately 16 multiple sclerosis patients. General study outcomes and caveats: The number of individuals in the TCR sequencing and HLA analysis was recognized as being relatively small. Looking at Susac-specific public clones, the researchers identified around 15 in the total CD8+ repertoire and about 5 in the CD8+ TEMRA repertoire. Susac syndrome CD8+ repertoires showed clonal expansion, highest in CD8+ TEMRA cells and greater in clinically active than remitting patients.

RNA was extracted with the RNeasy kit and about 0.5 to 1 ug was reverse transcribed using random hexamers. The immunoSEQ multiplex PCR assay, which covers 54 Vbeta and 13 Jbeta segments, was used to amplify TCR beta CDR3 regions. Bias from PCR amplification was corrected by using a synthetic template baseline for primer optimization and for computational correction. The paper's data handling went like this. Reads were assigned to V, D and J genes according to IMGT and analyzed in immunoSEQ Analyzer, with only productive sequences retained. Clonality was computed as one minus Shannon entropy normalized by log2 of the number of productive unique sequences. For each patient and control, public and private clones were evaluated among the 100 most prevalent clones. Susac-specific clones were defined as absent from healthy and MS cohorts, 1052 published viral clones and other ImmuneACCESS disease sequences. TCRdb redid the processing of the public reads, applying fastp at Q25 and MiXCR, and retained in-frame beta chains. Every distinct CDR3 protein forms one entry, paired with its most common genes and DNA. None of the V and J calls come from the authors' own analysis; TCRdb made them. Across this sample there are over 70,000 distinct CDR3 sequences, with 95% to 97% seen only once. The ten largest clonotypes hold roughly 0.68% of the sample.

The germline V gene (reference sequence) provides CDR1 DFQATT and CDR2 SNEGSKA. V was cut back by 0 bases and J by 1 base, leaving a gap of 13 bases between them. The CDR3 contains 16 residues, cysteine and phenylalanine counted. The DNA shown is the 48-base CDR3, in frame from base 1. Peripheral blood CD8+ and CD4+ T cells from healthy donors, Susac syndrome patients and multiple sclerosis patients were profiled by high-throughput TCR beta sequencing. Recently defined diagnostic criteria for definite or probable disease were met by the Susac syndrome patients. CD8+ TEMRA cells were enriched by FACS, while bulk CD8+ and CD4+ T cells were purified by magnetic negative isolation. Blood was collected in EDTA tubes and processed within 24 hours, with PBMCs isolated through density gradient centrifugation. PBMCs destined for TCR sequencing were cryopreserved in liquid nitrogen and later thawed in a 37 °C water bath. The sorted or isolated CD4+, CD8+ and CD8+ TEMRA cells reached a purity of at least 90%.

Concerning this clonotype: The antigen it binds to is not known. No much larger clone is present one base from it, and per-base qualities are unavailable.

Sequenced: CD8+ T cells from PBMCs. The clonotype originates from a human donor with Susac syndrome. The chain is made from TRBV20-1 and TRBJ1-5, with the D gene too uncertain to name. The nucleotide sequence is TGCAGTGCTAGAGACGTAGGGTTGGACAGCAATCAGCCCCAGCATTTT. The encoded protein is CSARDVGLDSNQPQHF.